The 5 T cell receptor beta chains listed next were all sequenced from one sample in a study of blood T cell repertoires in COVID-19. Clones were read by immunoSEQ multiplex PCR, and TCRdb kept only the in-frame ones, dropping some. Among hundreds of thousands of clones listed, more than 70% were seen once. Sequencing used peripheral blood. Receptors originate from a woman in her 70s with COVID-19, enrolled during active disease.

The chain is built from TRBV28 and TRBJ1-6; D is undetermined. V lost 2 bases, J lost 4 bases, and 9 bases lay in between. This CDR3 comprises 15 residues. Germline V gene lookup returns CDR1 MDHEN and CDR2 SYDVKM. The CDR3 DNA reads as TGTGCCAGCAGTTTAGAGGCACAATATAATTCACCCCTCCACTTT. Translated, it gives CASSLEAQYNSPLHF.

CDR3 nucleotide sequence: TGCGCCAGCAGCTTTGCGGGGGACACCGGGGAGCTGTTTTTT. It codes for CASSFAGDTGELFF. The chain recombines TRBV5-1 with TRBJ2-2; 7 nucleotides align to TRBD2. The CDR3 totals 14 residues. With 2 bases clipped from V and 3 bases from J, the junction kept 1 base outside the gene matches. Germline CDR1 SGHRS, CDR2 YFSETQ.

This chain connects TRBV10-3 to TRBJ1-1; 7 nucleotides line up with TRBD1. V lost 5 bases to trimming and J lost 4 bases; unmatched junction nucleotides: 1. The germline CDR1 and CDR2 sequences are ENHRY and SYGVKD. This CDR3 contains 12 residues. CDR3: CAISRDSTEAFF. The DNA for the CDR3 is TGTGCCATCAGTCGGGACAGCACTGAAGCTTTCTTT.

The V and J genes are TRBV5-1 and TRBJ1-1; D remains ambiguous. The CDR3 has 13 amino acids. CDR1 SGHRS and CDR2 YFSETQ come from the germline V gene. Trimming left V 6 bases short and J 1 base short, with 10 bases between. CDR3 in DNA: TGCGCCAGCACCTCGAACAGGAACACTGAAGCTTTCTTT. Residues: CASTSNRNTEAFF.

The chain recombines TRBV21-1 with TRBJ2-5; TRBD1, the table's D call, lacks a check against the DNA. TRBV21-1 is recorded as a pseudogene. This CDR3 is built from 14 residues. This CDR3 reads CASSIRQGEETQYF. For the CDR3, the DNA is TGTGCCAGCAGCATCCGACAGGGGGAAGAGACCCAGTACTTC.